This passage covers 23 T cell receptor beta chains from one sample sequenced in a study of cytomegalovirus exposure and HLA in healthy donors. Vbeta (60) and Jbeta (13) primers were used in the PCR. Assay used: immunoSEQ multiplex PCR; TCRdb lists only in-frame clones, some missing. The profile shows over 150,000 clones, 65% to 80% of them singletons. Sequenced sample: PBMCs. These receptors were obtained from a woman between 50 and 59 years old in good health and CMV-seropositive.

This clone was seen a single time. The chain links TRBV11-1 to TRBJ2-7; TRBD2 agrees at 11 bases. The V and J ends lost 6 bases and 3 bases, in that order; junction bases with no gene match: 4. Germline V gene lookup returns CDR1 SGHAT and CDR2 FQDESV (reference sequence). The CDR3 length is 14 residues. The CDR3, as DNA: TGTGCCAGCAGTCAAGGGACTAGCGGCTACGAGCAGTACTTC. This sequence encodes CASSQGTSGYEQYF. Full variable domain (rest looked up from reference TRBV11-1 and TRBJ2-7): EAEVAQSPRYKITEKSQAVAFWCDPISGHATLYWYRQILGQGPELLVQFQDESVVDDSQLPKDRFSAERLKGVDSTLKIQPAELGDSAMYLCASSQGTSGYEQYFGPGTRLTVT.

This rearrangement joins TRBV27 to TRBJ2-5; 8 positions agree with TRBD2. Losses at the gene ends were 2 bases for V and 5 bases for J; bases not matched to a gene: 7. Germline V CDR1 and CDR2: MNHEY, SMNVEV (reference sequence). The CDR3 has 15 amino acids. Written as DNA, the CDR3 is TGTGCCAGCAGTTTAGACGCGGGAGGCTTTGAGACCCAGTACTTC. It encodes CASSLDAGGFETQYF.

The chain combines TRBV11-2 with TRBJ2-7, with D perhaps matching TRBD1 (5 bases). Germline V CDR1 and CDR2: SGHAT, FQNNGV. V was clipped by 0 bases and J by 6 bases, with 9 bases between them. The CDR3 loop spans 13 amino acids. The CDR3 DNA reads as TGTGCCAGCAGCTTAGACAGGGTTGGCGAGCAGTACTTC. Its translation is CASSLDRVGEQYF.

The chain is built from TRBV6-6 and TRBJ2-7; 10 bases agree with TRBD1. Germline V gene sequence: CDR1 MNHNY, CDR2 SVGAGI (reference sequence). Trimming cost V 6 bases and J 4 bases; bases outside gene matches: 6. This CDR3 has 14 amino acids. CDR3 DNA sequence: TGTGCCAGCAGGAAGGGACAGGGGATGTACGAGCAGTACTTC. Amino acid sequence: CASRKGQGMYEQYF.

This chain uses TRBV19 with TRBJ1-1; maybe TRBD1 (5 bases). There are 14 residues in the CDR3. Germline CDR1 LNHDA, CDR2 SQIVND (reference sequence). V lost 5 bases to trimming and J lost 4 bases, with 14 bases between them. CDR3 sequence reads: CASSPPGGVTEAFF. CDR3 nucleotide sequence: TGTGCCAGTAGTCCCCCGGGGGGTGTCACTGAAGCTTTCTTT.

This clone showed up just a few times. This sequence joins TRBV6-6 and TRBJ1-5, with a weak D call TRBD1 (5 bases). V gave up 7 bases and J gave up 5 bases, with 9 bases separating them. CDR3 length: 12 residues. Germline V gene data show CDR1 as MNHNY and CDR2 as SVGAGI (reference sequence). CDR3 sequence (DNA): TGTGCCAGCACCCAAGGGGATCAGCCCCAGCATTTT. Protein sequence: CASTQGDQPQHF.

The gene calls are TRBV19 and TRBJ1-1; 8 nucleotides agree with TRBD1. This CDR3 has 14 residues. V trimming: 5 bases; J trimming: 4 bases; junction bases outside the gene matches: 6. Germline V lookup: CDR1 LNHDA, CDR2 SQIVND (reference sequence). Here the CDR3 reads CASSVTGGVTEAFF. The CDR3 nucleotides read TGTGCCAGTAGTGTCACAGGGGGGGTCACTGAAGCTTTCTTT.

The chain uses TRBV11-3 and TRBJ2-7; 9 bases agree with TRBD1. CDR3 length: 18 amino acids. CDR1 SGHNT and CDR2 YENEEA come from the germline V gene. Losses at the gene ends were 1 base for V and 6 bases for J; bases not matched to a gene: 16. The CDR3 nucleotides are TGTGCCAGCAGCTTAGGGTGGACAGGGGAAGTTACCAATGGCGAGCAGTACTTC. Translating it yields CASSLGWTGEVTNGEQYF. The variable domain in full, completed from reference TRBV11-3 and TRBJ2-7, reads EAGVVQSPRYKIIEKKQPVAFWCNPISGHNTLYWYLQNLGQGPELLIRYENEEAVDDSQLPKDRFSAERLKGVDSTLKIQPAELGDSAVYLCASSLGWTGEVTNGEQYFGPGTRLTVT.

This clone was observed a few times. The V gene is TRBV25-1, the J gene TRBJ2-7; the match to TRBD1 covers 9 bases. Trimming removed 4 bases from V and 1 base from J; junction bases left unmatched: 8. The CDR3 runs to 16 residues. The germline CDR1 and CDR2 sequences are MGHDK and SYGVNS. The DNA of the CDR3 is TGTGCCAGCAGTGGGCGCCCCGGGACAGGGTCCTACGAGCAGTACTTC. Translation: CASSGRPGTGSYEQYF.

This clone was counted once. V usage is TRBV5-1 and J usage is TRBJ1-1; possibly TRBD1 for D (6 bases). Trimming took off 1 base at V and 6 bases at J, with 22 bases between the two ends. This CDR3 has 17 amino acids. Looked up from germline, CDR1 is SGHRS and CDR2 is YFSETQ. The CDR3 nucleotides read TGCGCCAGCAGCTTGCAGCCTTACGGGACATCGGTCCCTGAAGCTTTCTTT. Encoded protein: CASSLQPYGTSVPEAFF.

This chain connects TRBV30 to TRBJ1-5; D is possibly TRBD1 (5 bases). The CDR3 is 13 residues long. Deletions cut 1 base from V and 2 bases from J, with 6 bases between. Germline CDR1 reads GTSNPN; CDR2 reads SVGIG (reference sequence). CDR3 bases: TGTGCCTGGAGTGCACAGGGCAATCAGCCCCAGCATTTT. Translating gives CAWSAQGNQPQHF.

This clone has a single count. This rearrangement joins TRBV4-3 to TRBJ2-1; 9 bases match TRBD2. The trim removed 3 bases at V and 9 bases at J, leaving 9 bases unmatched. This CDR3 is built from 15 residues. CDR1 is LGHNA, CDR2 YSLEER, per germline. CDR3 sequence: CASSHRLAGSTEQFF. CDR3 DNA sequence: TGCGCCAGCAGCCATCGGCTAGCGGGGTCTACTGAGCAGTTCTTC.

The CDR3 sequence is CASTSTPNTEAFF. The CDR3 region has the DNA TGTGCCAGTACTTCTACTCCGAACACTGAAGCTTTCTTT. The J gene is TRBJ1-1, the V gene TRBV19; D not certain. With 7 bases removed from V and 1 base from J, the gap between germline ends came to 10 bases. Germline V gene lookup returns CDR1 LNHDA and CDR2 SQIVND (reference sequence). This CDR3 is 13 amino acids long.

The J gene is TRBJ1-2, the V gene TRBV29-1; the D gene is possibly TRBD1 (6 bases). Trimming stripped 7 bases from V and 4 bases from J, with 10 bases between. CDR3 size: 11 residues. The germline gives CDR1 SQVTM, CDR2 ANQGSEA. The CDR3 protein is CSATGPYGYTF. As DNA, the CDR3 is TGCAGCGCTACAGGGCCCTATGGCTACACCTTC.

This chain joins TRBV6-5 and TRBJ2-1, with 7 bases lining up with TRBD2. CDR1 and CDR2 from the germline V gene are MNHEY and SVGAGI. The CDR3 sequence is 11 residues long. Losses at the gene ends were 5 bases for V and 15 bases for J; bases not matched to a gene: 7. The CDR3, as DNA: TGTGCCAGCAGTCGTCGGGGGGTGTGGTTCTTC. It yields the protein CASSRRGVWFF.

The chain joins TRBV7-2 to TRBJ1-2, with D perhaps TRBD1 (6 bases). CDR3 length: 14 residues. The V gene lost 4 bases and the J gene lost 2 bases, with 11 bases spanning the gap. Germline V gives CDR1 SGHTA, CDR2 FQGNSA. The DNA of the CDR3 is TGTGCCAGCAGCTCCCGGACAGAAAACTATGGCTACACCTTC. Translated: CASSSRTENYGYTF.

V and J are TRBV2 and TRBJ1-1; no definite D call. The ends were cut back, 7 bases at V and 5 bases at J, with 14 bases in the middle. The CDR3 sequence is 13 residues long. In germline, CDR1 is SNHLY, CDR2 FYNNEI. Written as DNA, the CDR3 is TGTGCCAGCACCGAGGGTCGGGGAACTGAAGCTTTCTTT. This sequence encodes CASTEGRGTEAFF.

The CDR3 DNA reads as TGTGCCAGCAGCTTAGGACAGACCACTGAAGCTTTCTTT. This sequence encodes CASSLGQTTEAFF. The chain couples TRBV28 to TRBJ1-1; D may be TRBD1 (6 bases). The CDR3 loop spans 13 amino acids. Trimming pared 6 bases from V and 4 bases from J, leaving 12 bases between. Germline values: CDR1 MDHEN, CDR2 SYDVKM.

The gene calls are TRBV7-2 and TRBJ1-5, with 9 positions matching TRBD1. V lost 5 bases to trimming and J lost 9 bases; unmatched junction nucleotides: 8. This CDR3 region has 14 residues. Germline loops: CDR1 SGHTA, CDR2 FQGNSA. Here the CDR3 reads CASSLPDRGRPQHF. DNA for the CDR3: TGTGCCAGCAGCCTCCCGGACAGGGGCAGGCCCCAGCATTTT.

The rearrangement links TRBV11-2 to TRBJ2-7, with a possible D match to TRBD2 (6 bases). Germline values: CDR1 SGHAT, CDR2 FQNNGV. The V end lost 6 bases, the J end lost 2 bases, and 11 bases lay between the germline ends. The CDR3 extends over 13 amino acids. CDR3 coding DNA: TGTGCCAGCAGTCGACGGGGGACCTACGAGCAGTACTTC. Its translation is CASSRRGTYEQYF. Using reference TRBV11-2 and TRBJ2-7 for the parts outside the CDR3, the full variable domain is EAGVAQSPRYKIIEKRQSVAFWCNPISGHATLYWYQQILGQGPKLLIQFQNNGVVDDSQLPKDRFSAERLKGVDSTLKIQPAKLEDSAVYLCASSRRGTYEQYFGPGTRLTVT.

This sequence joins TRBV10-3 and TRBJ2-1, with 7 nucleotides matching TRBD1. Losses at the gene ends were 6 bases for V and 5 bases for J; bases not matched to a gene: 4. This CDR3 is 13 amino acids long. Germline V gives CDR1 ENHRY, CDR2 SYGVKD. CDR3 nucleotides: TGTGCCATCAGGAGGGACAGCGACAATGAGCAGTTCTTC. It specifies CAIRRDSDNEQFF.

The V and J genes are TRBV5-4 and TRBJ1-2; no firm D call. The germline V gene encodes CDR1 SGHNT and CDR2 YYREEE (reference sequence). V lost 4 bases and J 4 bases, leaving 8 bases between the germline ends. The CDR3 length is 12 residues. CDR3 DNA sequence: TGTGCCAGCAGCCGTAGTCTCTATGGCTACACCTTC. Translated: CASSRSLYGYTF.

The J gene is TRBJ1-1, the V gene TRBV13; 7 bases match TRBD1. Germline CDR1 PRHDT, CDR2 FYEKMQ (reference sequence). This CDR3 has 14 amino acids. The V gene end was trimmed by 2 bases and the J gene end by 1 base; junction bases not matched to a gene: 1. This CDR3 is CASSLKGANTEAFF. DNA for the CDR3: TGTGCCAGCAGCTTAAAGGGGGCGAACACTGAAGCTTTCTTT. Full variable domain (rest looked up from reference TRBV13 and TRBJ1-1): AAGVIQSPRHLIKEKRETATLKCYPIPRHDTVYWYQQGPGQDPQFLISFYEKMQSDKGSIPDRFSAQQFSDYHSELNMSSLELGDSALYFCASSLKGANTEAFFGQGTRLTVV.